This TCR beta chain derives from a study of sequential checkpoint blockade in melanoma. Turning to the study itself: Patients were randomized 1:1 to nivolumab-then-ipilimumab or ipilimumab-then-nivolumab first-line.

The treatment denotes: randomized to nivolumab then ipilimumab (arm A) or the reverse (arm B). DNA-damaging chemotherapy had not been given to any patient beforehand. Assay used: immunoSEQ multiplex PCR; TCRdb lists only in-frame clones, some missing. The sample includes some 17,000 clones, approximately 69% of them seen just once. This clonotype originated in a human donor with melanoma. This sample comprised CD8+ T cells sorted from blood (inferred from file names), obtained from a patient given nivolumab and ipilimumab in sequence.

Here the CDR3 DNA reads TGTGCCAGTACAGTCGGGGGGAGGAGCGGCTACACCTTC. Translated: CASTVGGRSGYTF. V gene TRBV19 combines with J gene TRBJ1-2; a weak D match, TRBD1 (5 bases). The germline V and J ends were trimmed by 7 bases and 8 bases, with 17 bases remaining between them. This CDR3 spans 13 amino acids. Germline-derived CDR1 and CDR2 are LNHDA and SQIVND (reference sequence).